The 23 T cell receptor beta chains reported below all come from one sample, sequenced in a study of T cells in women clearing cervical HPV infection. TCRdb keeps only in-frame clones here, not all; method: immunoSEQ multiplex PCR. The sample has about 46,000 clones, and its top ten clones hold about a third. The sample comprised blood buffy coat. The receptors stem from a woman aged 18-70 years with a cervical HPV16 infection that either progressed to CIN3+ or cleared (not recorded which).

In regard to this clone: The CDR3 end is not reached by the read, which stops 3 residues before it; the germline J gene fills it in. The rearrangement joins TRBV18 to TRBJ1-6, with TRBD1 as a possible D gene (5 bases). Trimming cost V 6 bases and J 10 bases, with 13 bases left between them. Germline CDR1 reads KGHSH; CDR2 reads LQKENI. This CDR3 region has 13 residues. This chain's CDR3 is CASSLGRESPLHF. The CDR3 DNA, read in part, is TGTGCCAGCTCCCTCGGCAGGGAATCACCC.

The CDR3 reads CASTVRDTVWETQYF. CDR3 DNA, as far as it was read: TGTGCCAGCACGGTTCGGGACACCGTATGGGAGACG. The gene calls are TRBV6-2 or TRBV6-3 and TRBJ2-3; possibly TRBD1 for D (6 bases). The read comes to an end 3 residues before the CDR3 does, leaving the germline J gene to fill in the end. The CDR3 is 15 amino acids. Germline assignment: CDR1 MNHEY and CDR2 SVGEGT.

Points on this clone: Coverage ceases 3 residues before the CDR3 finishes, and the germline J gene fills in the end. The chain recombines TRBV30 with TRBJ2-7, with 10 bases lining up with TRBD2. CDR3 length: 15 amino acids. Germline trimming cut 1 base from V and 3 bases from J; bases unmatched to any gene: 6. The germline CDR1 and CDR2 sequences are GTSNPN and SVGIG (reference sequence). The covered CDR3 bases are TGTGCCTGGAGTGCGCCAGGACTAGCGGTCTACGAG. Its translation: CAWSAPGLAVYE. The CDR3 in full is CAWSAPGLAVYEQYF.

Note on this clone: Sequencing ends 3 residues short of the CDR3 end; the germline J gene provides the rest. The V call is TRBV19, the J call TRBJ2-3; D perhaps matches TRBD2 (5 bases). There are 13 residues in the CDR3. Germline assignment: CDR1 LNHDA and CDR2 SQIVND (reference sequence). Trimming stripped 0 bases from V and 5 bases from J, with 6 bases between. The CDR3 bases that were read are TGTGCCAGTAGTATAGATCGGGGAGATACG. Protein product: CASSIDRGDT. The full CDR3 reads CASSIDRGDTQYF.

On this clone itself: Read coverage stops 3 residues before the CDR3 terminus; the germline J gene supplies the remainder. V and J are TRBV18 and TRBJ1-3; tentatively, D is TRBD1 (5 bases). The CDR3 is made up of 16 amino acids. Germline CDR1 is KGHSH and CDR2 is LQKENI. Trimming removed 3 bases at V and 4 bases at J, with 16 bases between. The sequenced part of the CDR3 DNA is TGTGCCAGCTCACCCCCCGCAGGGTCCCCCGGAAACACC. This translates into CASSPPAGSPGNT. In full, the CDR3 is CASSPPAGSPGNTIYF.

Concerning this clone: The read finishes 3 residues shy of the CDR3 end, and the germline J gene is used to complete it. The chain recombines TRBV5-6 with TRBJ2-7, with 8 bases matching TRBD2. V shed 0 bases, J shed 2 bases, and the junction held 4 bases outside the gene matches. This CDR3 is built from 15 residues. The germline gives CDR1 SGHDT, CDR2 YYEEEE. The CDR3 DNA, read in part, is TGTGCCAGCAGCTTGGGGGGGACTAGAACCTACGAG. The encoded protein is CASSLGGTRTYE. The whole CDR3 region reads CASSLGGTRTYEQYF.

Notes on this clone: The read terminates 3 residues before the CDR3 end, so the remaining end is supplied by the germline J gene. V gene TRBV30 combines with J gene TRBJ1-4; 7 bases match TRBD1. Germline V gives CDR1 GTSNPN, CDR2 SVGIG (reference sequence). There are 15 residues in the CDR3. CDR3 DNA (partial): TGTGCCTGGAGCGAAAAGGGGGCGTCGACTTCACCA. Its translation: CAWSEKGASTSP. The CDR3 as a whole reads CAWSEKGASTSPLFF.

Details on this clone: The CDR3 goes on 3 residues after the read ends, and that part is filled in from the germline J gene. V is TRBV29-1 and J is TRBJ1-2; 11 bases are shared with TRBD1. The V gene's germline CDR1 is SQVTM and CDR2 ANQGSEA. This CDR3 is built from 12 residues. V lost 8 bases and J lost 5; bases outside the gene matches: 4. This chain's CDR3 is CSFGQGAYGYTF. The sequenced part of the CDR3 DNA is TGCAGCTTTGGACAGGGGGCATATGGC. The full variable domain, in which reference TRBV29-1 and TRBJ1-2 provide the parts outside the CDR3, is SAVISQKPSRDICQRGTSLTIQCQVDSQVTMMFWYRQQPGQSLTLIATANQGSEATYESGFVIDKFPISRPNLTFSTLTVSNMSPEDSSIYLCSFGQGAYGYTFGSGTRLTVV.

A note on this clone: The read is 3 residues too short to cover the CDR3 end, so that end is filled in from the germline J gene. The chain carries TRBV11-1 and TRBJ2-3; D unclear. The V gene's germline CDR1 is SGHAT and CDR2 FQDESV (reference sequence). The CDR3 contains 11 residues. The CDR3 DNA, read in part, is TGTGCCAGCAGCTCTGCCCGGGCG. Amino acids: CASSSARA. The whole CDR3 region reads CASSSARAQYF.

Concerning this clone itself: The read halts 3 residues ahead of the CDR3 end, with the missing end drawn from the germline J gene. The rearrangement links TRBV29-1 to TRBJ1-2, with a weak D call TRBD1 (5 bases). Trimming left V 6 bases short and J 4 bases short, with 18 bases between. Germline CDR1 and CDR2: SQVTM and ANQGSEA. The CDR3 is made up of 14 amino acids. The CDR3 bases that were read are TGCAGCGTGGGGGACTCTCTAGGAGGCTATGGC. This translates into CSVGDSLGGYG. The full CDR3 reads CSVGDSLGGYGYTF.

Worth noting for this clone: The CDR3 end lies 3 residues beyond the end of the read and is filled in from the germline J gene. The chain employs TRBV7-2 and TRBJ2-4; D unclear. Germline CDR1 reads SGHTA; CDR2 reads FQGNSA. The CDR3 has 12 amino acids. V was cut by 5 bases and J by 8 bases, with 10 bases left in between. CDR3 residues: CASSGPKDIQYF. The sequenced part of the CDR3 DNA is TGTGCCAGCAGCGGGCCAAAAGACATT.

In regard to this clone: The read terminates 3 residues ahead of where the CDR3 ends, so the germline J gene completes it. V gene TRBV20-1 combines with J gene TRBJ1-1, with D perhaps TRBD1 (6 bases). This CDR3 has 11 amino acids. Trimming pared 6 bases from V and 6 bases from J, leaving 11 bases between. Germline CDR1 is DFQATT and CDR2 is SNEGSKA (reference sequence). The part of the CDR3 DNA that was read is TGCAGTGCCCTAAACAGGGCTGAA. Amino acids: CSALNRAE. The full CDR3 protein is CSALNRAEAFF.

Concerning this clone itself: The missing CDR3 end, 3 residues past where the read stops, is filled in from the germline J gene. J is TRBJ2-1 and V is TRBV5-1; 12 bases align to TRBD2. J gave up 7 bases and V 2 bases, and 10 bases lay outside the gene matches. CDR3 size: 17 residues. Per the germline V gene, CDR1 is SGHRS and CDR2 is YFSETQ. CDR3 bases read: TGCGCCAGCAGCTTAGAGGCGACTAGCGGGAGATCAAATGAG. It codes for CASSLEATSGRSNE. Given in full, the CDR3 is CASSLEATSGRSNEQFF.

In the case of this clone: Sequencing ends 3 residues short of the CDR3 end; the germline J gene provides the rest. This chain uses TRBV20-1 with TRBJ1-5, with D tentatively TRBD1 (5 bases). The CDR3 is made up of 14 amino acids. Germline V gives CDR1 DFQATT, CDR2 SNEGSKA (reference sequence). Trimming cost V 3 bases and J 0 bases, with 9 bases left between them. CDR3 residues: CSASWGGSNQPQHF. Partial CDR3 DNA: TGCAGTGCTAGTTGGGGGGGTAGCAATCAGCCC.

CDR3 bases read: TGTGCCAGCAGCTTAGTGGCGAACACTGAA. It codes for CASSLVANTE. Given in full, the CDR3 is CASSLVANTEAFF. The V and J genes are TRBV11-3 and TRBJ1-1; no clear D. The read ends 3 residues shy of where the CDR3 ends; the end is completed using the germline J gene. The CDR3 spans 13 residues. Germline CDR1 SGHNT, CDR2 YENEEA. The V end lost 1 base, the J end lost 1 base, and 4 bases lay between the germline ends.

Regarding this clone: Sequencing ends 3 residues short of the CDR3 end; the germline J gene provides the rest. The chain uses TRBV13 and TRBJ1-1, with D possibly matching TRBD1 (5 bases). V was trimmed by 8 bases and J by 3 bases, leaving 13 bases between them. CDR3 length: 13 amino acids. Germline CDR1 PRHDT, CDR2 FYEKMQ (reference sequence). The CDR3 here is CASGRQRHTEAFF. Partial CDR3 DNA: TGTGCCAGCGGGCGACAGAGACACACTGAA.

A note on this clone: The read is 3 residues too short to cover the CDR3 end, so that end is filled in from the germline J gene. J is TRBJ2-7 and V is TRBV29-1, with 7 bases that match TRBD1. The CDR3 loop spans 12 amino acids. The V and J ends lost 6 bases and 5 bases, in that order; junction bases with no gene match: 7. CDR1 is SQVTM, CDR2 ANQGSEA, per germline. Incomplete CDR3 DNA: TGCAGCGTATGGGACAGTATCAACGAG. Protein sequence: CSVWDSINE. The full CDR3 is CSVWDSINEQYF.

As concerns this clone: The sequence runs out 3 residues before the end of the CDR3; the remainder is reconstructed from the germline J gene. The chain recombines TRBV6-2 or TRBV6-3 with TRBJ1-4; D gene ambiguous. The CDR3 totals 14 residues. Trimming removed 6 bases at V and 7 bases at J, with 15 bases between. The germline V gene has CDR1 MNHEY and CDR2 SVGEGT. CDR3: CASRPGARREKLFF. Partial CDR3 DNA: TGTGCCAGCAGACCCGGTGCCAGGCGTGAAAAA.

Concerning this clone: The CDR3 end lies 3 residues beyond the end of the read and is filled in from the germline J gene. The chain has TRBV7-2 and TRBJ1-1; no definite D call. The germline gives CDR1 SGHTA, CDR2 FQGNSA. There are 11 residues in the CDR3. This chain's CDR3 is CASSSGLSAFF. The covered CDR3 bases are TGTGCCAGCAGCTCCGGACTGTCG. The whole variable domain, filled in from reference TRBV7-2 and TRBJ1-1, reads GAGVSQSPSNKVTEKGKDVELRCDPISGHTALYWYRQSLGQGLEFLIYFQGNSAPDKSGLPSDRFSAERTGGSVSTLTIQRTQQEDSAVYLCASSSGLSAFFGQGTRLTVV.

This CDR3 reads CASSLGQGVSSPLHF. Incomplete CDR3 DNA: TGTGCCAGCAGCTTGGGACAGGGGGTGAGTTCACCC. This rearrangement joins TRBV11-3 to TRBJ1-6, with 11 nucleotides matching TRBD1. Sequencing ends 3 residues short of the CDR3 end; the germline J gene provides the rest. This CDR3 has 15 residues. With 3 bases clipped from V and 9 bases from J, the junction kept 4 bases outside the gene matches. Germline V gene sequence: CDR1 SGHNT, CDR2 YENEEA.

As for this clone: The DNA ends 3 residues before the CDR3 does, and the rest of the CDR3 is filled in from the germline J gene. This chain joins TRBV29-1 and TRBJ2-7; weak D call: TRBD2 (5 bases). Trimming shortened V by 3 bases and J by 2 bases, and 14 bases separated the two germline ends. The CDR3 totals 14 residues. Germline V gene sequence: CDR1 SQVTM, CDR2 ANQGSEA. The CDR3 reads CSVDLASQPYEQYF. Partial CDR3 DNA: TGCAGCGTTGACCTAGCTAGTCAACCCTACGAG.

Incomplete CDR3 DNA: TGTGCCAGTAGTATCACCCCGGCCGGGGGCAATCAGCCC. It encodes CASSITPAGGNQP. The whole CDR3 protein is CASSITPAGGNQPQHF. This chain connects TRBV19 to TRBJ1-5, with D unresolved. The CDR3 is cut off 3 residues early in the read; its end comes from the germline J gene. CDR1 and CDR2 from the germline V gene are LNHDA and SQIVND (reference sequence). V gave up 3 bases and J gave up 2 bases, with 14 bases separating them. The CDR3 sequence is 16 residues long.

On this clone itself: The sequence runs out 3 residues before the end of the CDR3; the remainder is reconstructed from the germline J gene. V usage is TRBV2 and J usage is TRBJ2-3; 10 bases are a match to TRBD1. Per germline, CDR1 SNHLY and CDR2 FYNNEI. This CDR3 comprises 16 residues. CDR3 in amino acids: CASSKPGTGARETQYF. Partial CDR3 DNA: TGTGCCAGCAGCAAGCCCGGGACAGGGGCACGGGAGACG.